Presented here are 19 T cell receptor beta chains from one specimen sequenced in a study of cytomegalovirus exposure and HLA in healthy donors. TCRdb keeps only in-frame clones here, not all; method: immunoSEQ multiplex PCR. The data show approximately 150,000 clones, around nine tenths seen once. Material for sequencing was PBMCs. The receptors stem from a woman in her twenties or thirties in good health and CMV-seronegative.

This clone was picked up one time. The genes are TRBV5-1 and TRBJ1-1; 10 nucleotides agree with TRBD1. With V trimmed by 3 bases and J by 11 bases, 7 bases remained unmatched. Germline V gives CDR1 SGHRS, CDR2 YFSETQ. The CDR3 sequence is 13 residues long. The CDR3 DNA reads TGCGCCAGCAGCTACGACAGGGGGCTGGAGGCTTTCTTT. Protein sequence: CASSYDRGLEAFF.

This rearrangement joins TRBV7-9 to TRBJ2-1; 10 bases fit TRBD1. The germline CDR1 and CDR2 sequences are SEHNR and FQNEAQ (reference sequence). This CDR3 is 17 amino acids long. Trimming took 1 base from V and 7 from J; bases not matched to a gene: 10. CDR3 sequence (DNA): TGTGCCAGCAGCTTAGGACTAGGGACAGGGGACCCGAATGAGCAGTTCTTC. Translation gives CASSLGLGTGDPNEQFF.

The V and J genes are TRBV30 and TRBJ1-4; no reliable D call. Germline CDR1 is GTSNPN and CDR2 is SVGIG (reference sequence). The CDR3 runs to 19 residues. With 0 bases removed from V and 0 bases from J, the gap between germline ends came to 20 bases. CDR3 amino acids: CAWSVRLRGRPATNEKLFF. CDR3 DNA sequence: TGTGCCTGGAGTGTACGTCTTCGGGGTCGTCCGGCAACTAATGAAAAACTGTTTTTT.

The chain carries TRBV18 and TRBJ1-5; no clear D. The CDR3 contains 14 residues. Germline values: CDR1 KGHSH, CDR2 LQKENI. V shed 3 bases and J shed 0 bases, with 6 bases lying between them. CDR3 nucleotides: TGTGCCAGCTCACCTGAGGGTAGCAATCAGCCCCAGCATTTT. Amino acids: CASSPEGSNQPQHF.

The chain has TRBV5-1 and TRBJ2-1, with TRBD2 matching 12 bases. The CDR3 runs to 15 residues. J gave up 3 bases and V 8 bases, and 6 bases lay outside the gene matches. Germline V gene data show CDR1 as SGHRS and CDR2 as YFSETQ. CDR3 bases: TGCGCCAGTTGTGGACTAGCGGGGAACTACAATGAGCAGTTCTTC. Encoded protein: CASCGLAGNYNEQFF.

The chain joins TRBV20-1 to TRBJ2-1; no definite D call. Trimming removed 6 bases at V and 8 bases at J, with 11 bases between. The CDR3 length is 11 residues. From germline, CDR1 is DFQATT and CDR2 SNEGSKA (reference sequence). The CDR3 sequence: CSAALEDEQFF. DNA of the CDR3: TGCAGTGCGGCCCTAGAGGATGAGCAGTTCTTC.

This chain connects TRBV27 to TRBJ2-1, with D maybe TRBD2 (6 bases). V dropped 2 bases and J dropped 1 base, with 9 bases sitting between them. The CDR3 is 15 amino acids. In germline, CDR1 is MNHEY, CDR2 SMNVEV (reference sequence). The CDR3 loop reads CASSLTGVSYNEQFF. The CDR3 region has the DNA TGTGCCAGCAGTTTAACGGGGGTTTCCTACAATGAGCAGTTCTTC.

The J gene is TRBJ1-3, the V gene TRBV25-1; tentative D call: TRBD1 (6 bases). This CDR3 is 15 amino acids long. From germline, CDR1 is MGHDK and CDR2 SYGVNS. The V and J ends lost 3 bases and 4 bases respectively, with 13 bases between them. For the CDR3, the DNA is TGTGCCAGCAGTGAGGCAGGGGCCTTAGGAAACACCATATATTTT. This codes for CASSEAGALGNTIYF.

The chain has TRBV5-1 and TRBJ2-3; D is undetermined. The CDR3 sequence is 14 residues long. From germline, CDR1 is SGHRS and CDR2 YFSETQ. Trimming shortened V by 0 bases and J by 0 bases, and 5 bases separated the two germline ends. This CDR3 reads CASSLGASTDTQYF. The CDR3 coding sequence is TGCGCCAGCAGCTTGGGTGCGAGCACAGATACGCAGTATTTT.

This clone was observed a handful of times. This chain uses TRBV29-1 with TRBJ1-1; 7 bases line up with TRBD1. CDR3 length: 12 residues. CDR1 SQVTM and CDR2 ANQGSEA come from the germline V gene. V shed 5 bases and J 4 bases; nucleotides not matched to a gene: 4. The CDR3 here is CSVRQGSTEAFF. The CDR3 region has the DNA TGCAGCGTTAGACAGGGTAGCACTGAAGCTTTCTTT.

On this clone itself: Other DNA sequences in the sample encode the same CDR3. The gene calls are TRBV18 and TRBJ1-5, with unresolved D. The CDR3 loop spans 13 amino acids. Germline lookup yields CDR1 KGHSH and CDR2 LQKENI. Trimming left V 2 bases short and J 0 bases short, with 2 bases between. CDR3 coding DNA: TGTGCCAGCTCACCATATAGCAATCAGCCCCAGCATTTT. It codes for CASSPYSNQPQHF. Based on the CDR3 plus reference TRBV18 and TRBJ1-5, the full variable domain is NAGVMQNPRHLVRRRGQEARLRCSPMKGHSHVYWYRQLPEEGLKFMVYLQKENIIDESGMPKERFSAEFPKEGPSILRIQQVVRGDSAAYFCASSPYSNQPQHFGDGTRLSIL.

The chain carries TRBV2 and TRBJ1-2; no definite D call. Trimming removed 4 bases at V and 7 bases at J, with 13 bases between. This CDR3 is 13 amino acids long. Germline CDR1 and CDR2: SNHLY and FYNNEI. CDR3 DNA: TGTGCCAGCAGTGTCGAGGGTTCTAGTGGCTACACCTTC. It codes for CASSVEGSSGYTF.

The V and J genes are TRBV6-1 and TRBJ2-3, with TRBD2 matching over 10 bases. The CDR3 extends over 16 amino acids. Germline assignment: CDR1 MNHNS and CDR2 SASEGT. The V gene end was trimmed by 4 bases and the J gene end by 0 bases; junction bases not matched to a gene: 4. In DNA, the CDR3 is TGTGCCAGCAGTGCAACTAGCGGGGCTAGCACAGATACGCAGTATTTT. Encoded protein: CASSATSGASTDTQYF.

V and J are TRBV10-2 and TRBJ2-2, with unresolved D. Germline V gene lookup returns CDR1 WSHSY and CDR2 SAAADI. Trimming took off 6 bases at V and 0 bases at J, with 14 bases between the two ends. The CDR3 is made up of 16 amino acids. The CDR3 loop reads CASRGSTPANTGELFF. The CDR3 bases are TGCGCCAGCAGAGGTAGCACCCCCGCGAACACCGGGGAGCTGTTTTTT.

The V gene is TRBV7-6, the J gene TRBJ2-1; 8 nucleotides line up with TRBD2. This CDR3 region has 14 residues. V lost 3 bases to trimming and J lost 4 bases; unmatched junction nucleotides: 2. CDR1 is SGHVS, CDR2 FNYEAQ, per germline. CDR3 sequence reads: CASSFGGVYNEQFF. CDR3 coding DNA: TGTGCCAGCAGCTTCGGGGGGGTATACAATGAGCAGTTCTTC.

The genes are TRBV30 and TRBJ1-1; D possibly corresponds to TRBD1 (5 bases). CDR1 and CDR2 from the germline V gene are GTSNPN and SVGIG (reference sequence). This CDR3 has 13 residues. The V and J ends lost 1 base and 0 bases respectively, with 6 bases between them. CDR3 bases: TGTGCCTGGAGTGAGGGGTTGAACACTGAAGCTTTCTTT. This gives the protein CAWSEGLNTEAFF.

V gene TRBV7-6 combines with J gene TRBJ1-2; unclear D gene. Germline loops: CDR1 SGHVS, CDR2 FNYEAQ. CDR3 size: 12 residues. The V and J ends lost 1 base and 8 bases respectively, with 8 bases between them. The CDR3 DNA sequence: TGTGCCAGCAGCTTAGTGGGAGGCGGCTACACCTTC. It codes for CASSLVGGGYTF.

The V gene is TRBV5-4, the J gene TRBJ2-5, with 7 bases fitting TRBD2. CDR3 size: 15 residues. Germline CDR1 reads SGHNT; CDR2 reads YYREEE (reference sequence). Trimming removed 2 bases from V and 5 bases from J; junction bases left unmatched: 9. The CDR3 loop is CASSFPAGEVETQYF. The CDR3 nucleotides read TGTGCCAGCAGCTTCCCGGCGGGGGAGGTTGAGACCCAGTACTTC.

V and J are TRBV5-1 and TRBJ1-2; 10 nucleotides agree with TRBD1. With 4 bases clipped from V and 5 bases from J, the junction kept 11 bases outside the gene matches. This CDR3 is built from 16 residues. Germline CDR1 reads SGHRS; CDR2 reads YFSETQ. CDR3 DNA: TGCGCCAGCAGCCAAAAAGGGCCGGGACAGGGGTATGGCTACACCTTC. This translates into CASSQKGPGQGYGYTF.